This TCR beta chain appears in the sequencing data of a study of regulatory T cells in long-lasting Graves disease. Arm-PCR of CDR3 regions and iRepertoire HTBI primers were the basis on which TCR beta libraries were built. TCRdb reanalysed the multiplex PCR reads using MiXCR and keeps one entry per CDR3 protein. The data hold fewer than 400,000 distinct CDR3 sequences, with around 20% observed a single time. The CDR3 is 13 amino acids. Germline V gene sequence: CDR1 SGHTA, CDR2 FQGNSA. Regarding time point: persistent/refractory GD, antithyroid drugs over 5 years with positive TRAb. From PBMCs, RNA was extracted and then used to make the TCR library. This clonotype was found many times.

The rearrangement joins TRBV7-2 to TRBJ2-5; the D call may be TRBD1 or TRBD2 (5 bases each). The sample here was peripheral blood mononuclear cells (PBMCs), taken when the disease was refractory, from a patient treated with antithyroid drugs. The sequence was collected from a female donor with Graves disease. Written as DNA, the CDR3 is TGTGCTTCACTCGGGATAATAGGGGATGCCCAGTACTTC. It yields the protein CASLGIIGDAQYF.